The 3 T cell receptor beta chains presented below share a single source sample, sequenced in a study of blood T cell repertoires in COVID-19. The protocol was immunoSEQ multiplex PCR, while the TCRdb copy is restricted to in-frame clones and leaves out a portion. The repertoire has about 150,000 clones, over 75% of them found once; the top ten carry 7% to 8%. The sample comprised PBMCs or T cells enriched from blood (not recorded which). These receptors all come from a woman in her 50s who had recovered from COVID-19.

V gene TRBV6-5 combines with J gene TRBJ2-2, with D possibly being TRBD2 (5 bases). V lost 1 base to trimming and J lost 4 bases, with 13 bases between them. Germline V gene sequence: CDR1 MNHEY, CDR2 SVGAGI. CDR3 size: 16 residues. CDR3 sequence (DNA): TGTGCCAGCAGTTACTTCATCTCCGAGGGCACCGGGGAGCTGTTTTTT. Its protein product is CASSYFISEGTGELFF.

The CDR3, as DNA: TGTGCCAGAAGCTCCCGGACAGGGTCCCTTTATTACGAGCAGTACTTC. This gives the protein CARSSRTGSLYYEQYF. V gene TRBV5-3 combines with J gene TRBJ2-7; 8 bases are a match to TRBD1. TRBV5-3 is treated as an ORF (open reading frame) with a function not yet certain. V lost 3 bases to trimming and J lost 4 bases; unmatched junction nucleotides: 12. This CDR3 contains 16 residues.

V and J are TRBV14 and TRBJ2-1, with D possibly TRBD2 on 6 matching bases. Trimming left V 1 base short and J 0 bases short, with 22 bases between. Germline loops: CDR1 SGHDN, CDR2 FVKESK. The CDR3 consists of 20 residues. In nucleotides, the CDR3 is TGTGCCAGCAGCCAAGCTCGGGGGACCGAGGGTGCTAGCTCCTACAATGAGCAGTTCTTC. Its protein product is CASSQARGTEGASSYNEQFF.